What follows are 9 T cell receptor beta chains derived from one specimen sequenced in a study of OX40 agonist ivuxolimab in advanced cancers. Library method: the immunoSEQ multiplex PCR assay. TCRdb carries this immuneACCESS record with in-frame sequences only. Its versions omit some clonotypes, under half of them owing to an unresolved V gene in the studies checked, with the rest unexplained. For this sample there are about 100,000 clones; about 89% appear just once. Around 0.16% of the sample goes to the ten largest clones. The sequencing here drew on CD4+ or CD8+ T cells sorted from blood, taken in a trial of the OX40 agonist ivuxolimab. Every receptor here comes from an adult with an advanced solid tumor such as melanoma, head and neck, liver or kidney cancer.

The V and J genes are TRBV5-1 and TRBJ1-4, with 8 bases lining up with TRBD1. This CDR3 has 14 residues. J gave up 7 bases and V 7 bases, and 9 bases lay outside the gene matches. CDR1 SGHRS and CDR2 YFSETQ come from the germline V gene. CDR3 protein: CASSGGGRGEKLFF. CDR3 coding DNA: TGCGCCAGCTCAGGGGGCGGCAGGGGTGAAAAACTGTTTTTT.

The J gene is TRBJ2-7, the V gene TRBV9, with unresolved D. The CDR3 has 13 residues. CDR1 and CDR2 (germline): SGDLS, YYNGEE. Trimming left V 0 bases short and J 4 bases short, with 8 bases between. The CDR3 here is CASSVGASYEQYF. The DNA for the CDR3 is TGTGCCAGCAGCGTAGGCGCGAGTTACGAGCAGTACTTC.

J is TRBJ1-5 and V is TRBV5-4; D gene ambiguous. Germline lookup yields CDR1 SGHNT and CDR2 YYREEE (reference sequence). V was clipped by 4 bases and J by 9 bases, with 17 bases between them. The CDR3 consists of 14 residues. CDR3 protein: CASSPTVDRGPQHF. CDR3 DNA: TGTGCCAGCAGCCCAACAGTGGATCGGGGGCCCCAGCATTTT.

The chain is built from TRBV4-1 and TRBJ2-3; 8 bases agree with TRBD2. J lost 2 bases, V lost 0 bases, and 4 bases had no gene match. The length of the CDR3 is 16 residues. Germline-derived CDR1 and CDR2 are MGHRA and YSYEKL. CDR3 sequence: CASSQDPAGVTDTQYF. The CDR3 DNA reads as TGCGCCAGCAGCCAAGACCCAGCGGGGGTCACAGATACGCAGTATTTT.

The chain is built from TRBV7-8 and TRBJ2-5, with D unclear. Near its end, the DNA agrees better with TRBJ2-7, so the J call may be wrong. CDR1 is SGHVS, CDR2 FQNEAQ, per germline. This CDR3 is 12 amino acids long. CDR3 sequence: CASSLGRYEQYF. In DNA, the CDR3 is TGTGCCAGCAGCTTGGGTCGCTACGAGCAGTACTTC.

The chain combines TRBV25-1 with TRBJ2-2; D is ambiguous. From germline, CDR1 is MGHDK and CDR2 SYGVNS. Trimming pared 1 base from V and 6 bases from J, leaving 9 bases between. The CDR3 spans 14 residues. The CDR3 region is CASSELWESGELFF. The DNA for the CDR3 is TGTGCCAGCAGTGAATTATGGGAATCCGGGGAGCTGTTTTTT.

The chain combines TRBV5-1 with TRBJ2-1, with TRBD2 matching 10 bases. V lost 4 bases to trimming and J lost 8 bases; unmatched junction nucleotides: 9. Germline V gene sequence: CDR1 SGHRS, CDR2 YFSETQ. This CDR3 spans 15 amino acids. The DNA of the CDR3 is TGCGCCAGCAGCCCCGGGGGGACTAGCGTTCATGAGCAGTTCTTC. Its translation is CASSPGGTSVHEQFF.

V and J are TRBV11-2 and TRBJ1-1, with TRBD1 matching 7 bases. Looked up from germline, CDR1 is SGHAT and CDR2 is FQNNGV. The CDR3 is 13 amino acids. J lost 4 bases, V lost 3 bases, and 2 bases had no gene match. CDR3 amino acids: CASSFGTATEAFF. CDR3 coding DNA: TGTGCCAGCAGCTTTGGGACAGCCACTGAAGCTTTCTTT.

J is TRBJ2-1 and V is TRBV9; 9 bases line up with TRBD2. The CDR3 has 15 residues. V shed 0 bases and J 3 bases; nucleotides not matched to a gene: 1. Germline V gene data show CDR1 as SGDLS and CDR2 as YYNGEE. This chain's CDR3 is CASSVGLADYNEQFF. CDR3 DNA: TGTGCCAGCAGCGTAGGACTAGCGGACTACAATGAGCAGTTCTTC.